These T cell receptor beta chains were read from a single sample in a study of CD8+CD57+ T cells in acquired aplastic anemia. TCRdb re-called the reads with MiXCR, one entry per CDR3 protein. There are some 290,000 distinct CDR3 sequences in the sample; approximately 55% occur only once, and less than 9.5% lies in the top ten. The material sequenced was sorted CD4+, CD8+, or CD8+CD57+ T cells (not recorded which) from PBMCs. These receptor sequences come from a human donor with severe aplastic anemia or a healthy control (not recorded which). Both conserved end residues are part of each CDR3. A D gene is named only where the DNA matches it firmly. Not every row has a clone size; where given, it reads once, few, many or a size class.

D,size,V,J,DNA,CDR3
.,.,TRBV19,TRBJ2-7,TGTGCCAGTAGCCTGGGACTGCTACACCCCTACGAGCAGTACTTC,CASSLGLLHPYEQYF
TRBD1,.,TRBV10-3,TRBJ2-5,TGTGCCATCAGCGCGGGACAGGGGGGGACCCAGTACTTC,CAISAGQGGTQYF
.,many,TRBV20-1,TRBJ1-4,TGCAGTGCTCAGCAGGAGGCGGAGGAAAAACTGTTTTTT,CSAQQEAEEKLFF
TRBD2,.,TRBV10-3,TRBJ2-7,TGTGCCATCAGTGAGTCTCAAGCGGGAGTTGGGGAGCAGTACTTC,CAISESQAGVGEQYF
.,.,TRBV9,TRBJ1-1,TGTGCCAGCAGCAGGGCGTATTTTGAAGCTTTCTTT,CASSRAYFEAFF
TRBD1,once,TRBV11-3,TRBJ1-1,TGTGCCAGCAGCACGAACAGGGGCGGCACTGAAGCTTTCTTT,CASSTNRGGTEAFF
.,few,TRBV3-1,TRBJ2-2,TGTGCCAGCAGCCAAGATAAGGCGCCCGGGGAGCTGTTTTTT,CASSQDKAPGELFF
.,.,TRBV15,TRBJ2-5,TGTGCCACCAGCAGAGAGGGTCGGGAGACCCAGTACTTC,CATSREGRETQYF
.,few,TRBV29-1,TRBJ2-7,TGCAGCGTTTTGGGCAGCTACGAGCAGTACTTC,CSVLGSYEQYF
.,.,TRBV20-1,TRBJ2-7,TGCAGTTTTTGGGACGGTGACTACGAGCAGTACTTC,CSFWDGDYEQYF
.,.,TRBV7-3,TRBJ2-1,TGTGCCAGCAGCTTAAGACCCGGGAGCGGTTACAATGAGCAGTTCTTC,CASSLRPGSGYNEQFF
TRBD1,once,TRBV20-1,TRBJ2-2,TGCAGTGCACGGCAGGGGGCGAACACCGGGGAGCTGTTTTTT,CSARQGANTGELFF
.,.,TRBV24-1,TRBJ1-5,TGTGCCACCCCGACAGTTGATTGCAATCAGCCCCAGCATTTT,CATPTVDCNQPQHF
.,.,TRBV15,TRBJ2-1,TGTGCCACCAGCAGAGAAGGGGGTGCTTACAATGAGCAGTTCTTC,CATSREGGAYNEQFF
TRBD1,many,TRBV12-3/TRBV12-4,TRBJ1-2,TGTGCCAGCAGCCAGGGACAGGGGAACGTTGGCTACACCTTC,CASSQGQGNVGYTF
.,.,TRBV11-3,TRBJ2-2,TGTGCCAGCAGCTTAGGGACAGTCGGGACCGGGGAGCTGTTTTTT,CASSLGTVGTGELFF
.,many,TRBV12-3/TRBV12-4,TRBJ2-7,TGTGCCAGCAGCCCTTTGGCAGTCAGGCCAGAAGACTACGAGCAGTACTTC,CASSPLAVRPEDYEQYF
.,many,TRBV28,TRBJ1-5,TGTGCCAGCAGTTTGGTGCTGAGGGCCGGGCCCAATCAGCCCCAGCATTTT,CASSLVLRAGPNQPQHF
.,many,TRBV20-1,TRBJ1-6,TGCAGTGCTCCGACGGCAGGGTTGGCTCTGGATTCACCCCTCCACTTT,CSAPTAGLALDSPLHF
.,many,TRBV7-3,TRBJ2-1,TGTGCCAGCAGCTTAGGGGAGAGCTCCTACAATGAGCAGTTCTTC,CASSLGESSYNEQFF
TRBD1,once,TRBV20-1,TRBJ1-2,TGCAGTGCTCCTTCGCGGGACAGGGGGCGTAATGGCTACACCTTC,CSAPSRDRGRNGYTF
.,.,TRBV20-1,TRBJ2-2,TGCAGTGCTACCTCAGACCCGGACAGCGGGGAGCTGTTTTTT,CSATSDPDSGELFF
TRBD1,many,TRBV27,TRBJ2-7,TGTGCCAGCAGTTTATCGGCAGGGGGCTCCTACGAGCAGTACTTC,CASSLSAGGSYEQYF
.,.,TRBV2,TRBJ2-1,TGTGCCAGCAGGGACCGGGGGCCGTTAAACAATGAGCAGTTCTTC,CASRDRGPLNNEQFF
.,.,TRBV7-2,TRBJ1-1,TGTGCCAGCAGCCCCGGGGCAACGAACACTGAAGCTTTCTTT,CASSPGATNTEAFF
.,.,TRBV9,TRBJ1-1,TGTGCCAGCAGCGCGGGAGGCGGCTCGATCACTGAAGCTTTCTTT,CASSAGGGSITEAFF